These T cell receptor beta chains were read from a single sample in a study of PD-1 blockade in classical Hodgkin lymphoma. Produced via immunoSEQ multiplex PCR; TCRdb's table is partial and in-frame only. The sample contains 20,000 to 25,000 clones, less than 95% of which appear only once. The sequenced sample consisted of CD4+ T cells from blood. These receptors all stem from a human donor with classical Hodgkin lymphoma. CDR3s include the opening cysteine and the closing phenylalanine or tryptophan. A D gene is named only where the DNA matches it firmly. Expanded clones are given a class, and other clones once, few, many or no size at all.

size	V	D	J	CDR3	DNA
.	TRBV18	.	TRBJ1-2	CASSPEVLGYGYTF	TGTGCCAGCTCACCAGAGGTTCTAGGCTATGGCTACACCTTC
.	TRBV27	TRBD1	TRBJ1-6	CASSLSSRQGLNSPLHF	TGTGCCAGCAGTTTGTCTTCACGACAGGGGCTTAATTCACCCCTCCACTTT
.	TRBV19	.	TRBJ1-5	CASSIDSFNQPQHF	TGTGCCAGTAGTATTGACAGCTTCAATCAGCCCCAGCATTTT
.	TRBV7-8	.	TRBJ1-5	CASSLGVPGWRYGYQPQHF	TGTGCCAGCAGCTTAGGAGTACCAGGGTGGCGGTATGGGTATCAGCCCCAGCATTTT
.	TRBV7-2	.	TRBJ2-3	CASSFGASTDTQYF	TGTGCCAGCAGCTTTGGGGCTAGCACAGATACGCAGTATTTT
.	TRBV5-6	TRBD1	TRBJ2-5	CASSPTGAGETQYF	TGTGCCAGCAGCCCTACAGGGGCAGGGGAGACCCAGTACTTC
.	TRBV4-3	TRBD1	TRBJ2-4	CASSPTGPGNIQYF	TGCGCCAGCAGCCCGACAGGGCCTGGGAACATTCAGTACTTC
.	TRBV18	.	TRBJ2-6	CASSPKSGANVLTF	TGTGCCAGCTCACCTAAATCTGGGGCCAACGTCCTGACTTTC
.	TRBV5-6	.	TRBJ1-1	CASSLIGQLNTEAFF	TGTGCCAGCAGCTTGATTGGGCAACTGAACACTGAAGCTTTCTTT
.	TRBV6-1	TRBD1	TRBJ1-5	CATRQGTIQPQHF	TGTGCCACCCGACAGGGAACCATTCAGCCCCAGCATTTT
.	TRBV27	TRBD1	TRBJ2-3	CASSLWDRGDTQYF	TGTGCCAGCAGTTTATGGGACAGGGGAGATACGCAGTATTTT
.	TRBV28	.	TRBJ1-2	CASTTGRAPRDGYTF	TGTGCCAGCACTACAGGTCGGGCCCCGAGGGATGGCTACACCTTC
.	TRBV4-3	TRBD2	TRBJ2-3	CASSQDTNSGGMDTQYF	TGCGCCAGCAGCCAAGATACGAATAGCGGGGGGATGGATACGCAGTATTTT
once	TRBV5-1	.	TRBJ1-1	CASSNLEASSTEAFF	TGCGCCAGCAGCAATCTTGAAGCCAGCAGCACTGAAGCTTTCTTT
.	TRBV28	.	TRBJ1-1	CASSYLSRGFF	TGTGCCAGCAGTTATCTTAGCCGGGGTTTCTTT
.	TRBV14	TRBD1	TRBJ1-6	CASSQAQGARNSPLHF	TGTGCCAGCAGCCAAGCACAGGGGGCGCGTAATTCACCCCTCCACTTT
.	TRBV4-3	.	TRBJ2-5	CASSQAPQETQYF	TGCGCCAGCAGCCAAGCCCCCCAAGAGACCCAGTACTTC
.	TRBV7-6	TRBD2	TRBJ2-2	CASSLARGGGATGELFF	TGTGCCAGCAGCTTAGCGCGCGGCGGGGGGGCCACCGGGGAGCTGTTTTTT
.	TRBV9	TRBD2	TRBJ2-7	CASSDRGDGEQYF	TGTGCCAGCAGCGACCGGGGGGATGGCGAGCAGTACTTC
.	TRBV18	.	TRBJ2-2	CASSPPFTGYTGELFF	TGTGCCAGCTCACCGCCCTTTACAGGGTACACCGGGGAGCTGTTTTTT
.	TRBV21-1	.	TRBJ2-5	CASSTGLAGDAQETQYF	TGTGCCAGCAGCACGGGACTAGCGGGGGATGCACAAGAGACCCAGTACTTC
.	TRBV9	.	TRBJ2-3	CASSASPEGPPTDTQYF	TGTGCCAGCAGCGCCTCCCCGGAGGGACCACCAACAGATACGCAGTATTTT
.	TRBV28	TRBD1	TRBJ1-4	CASSLPTGVLANEKLFF	TGTGCCAGCAGTTTACCCACAGGGGTTCTGGCTAATGAAAAACTGTTTTTT
.	TRBV7-7	.	TRBJ1-1	CAGAKVKNTEAFF	TGTGCCGGCGCCAAGGTGAAGAACACTGAAGCTTTCTTT
.	TRBV19	.	TRBJ2-1	CASSILGGHNEQFF	TGTGCCAGTAGTATCTTGGGGGGGCATAATGAGCAGTTCTTC
.	TRBV4-2	.	TRBJ1-1	CASSQEGTIPGKAFF	TGTGCCAGCAGCCAAGAGGGGACAATTCCGGGCAAAGCTTTCTTT
.	TRBV10-3	TRBD2	TRBJ2-3	CAISEAAGESTDTQYF	TGTGCCATCAGTGAGGCAGCGGGGGAGAGCACAGATACGCAGTATTTT
.	TRBV9	.	TRBJ1-3	CASCKGEAVNTIYF	TGTGCCAGCTGTAAAGGGGAAGCAGTAAACACCATATATTTT
once	TRBV5-1	TRBD2	TRBJ2-5	CASSDTGGVETQYF	TGCGCCAGCAGCGACACGGGAGGAGTGGAGACCCAGTACTTC
.	TRBV5-1	.	TRBJ2-2	CASSLDRLSNTGELFF	TGCGCCAGCAGCTTGGACAGACTATCGAACACCGGGGAGCTGTTTTTT
.	TRBV7-2	TRBD2	TRBJ2-3	CASSSGLAGGTDTQYF	TGTGCCAGCAGCTCCGGACTAGCGGGGGGCACAGATACGCAGTATTTT
once	TRBV9	.	TRBJ1-1	CASSVEWHLNTEAFF	TGTGCCAGCAGCGTAGAGTGGCACCTGAACACTGAAGCTTTCTTT
.	TRBV6-1	.	TRBJ2-6	CASSDLTFSGANVLTF	TGTGCCAGCAGTGACCTTACGTTCTCTGGGGCCAACGTCCTGACTTTC
.	TRBV6-6	TRBD1	TRBJ1-4	CASRGGQGEKLFF	TGTGCCAGCAGGGGTGGACAGGGTGAAAAACTGTTTTTT
.	TRBV7-9	.	TRBJ2-2	CASSSGVGSIPTGELFF	TGTGCCAGCAGCAGTGGGGTAGGATCCATCCCCACCGGGGAGCTGTTTTTT
.	TRBV7-9	.	TRBJ1-1	CAALPSGHLGTEAFF	TGTGCCGCATTACCATCGGGACATCTGGGCACTGAAGCTTTCTTT
.	TRBV11-2	TRBD1	TRBJ1-5	CASSRTSGGAGNQPQHF	TGTGCCAGCAGCCGCACCTCAGGGGGCGCCGGCAATCAGCCCCAGCATTTT
.	TRBV21-1	.	TRBJ2-7	CASSTDREKDEQYF	TGTGCCAGCAGCACGGACAGGGAAAAGGACGAGCAGTACTTC
.	TRBV7-9	.	TRBJ1-5	CASSFGHNQPQHF	TGTGCCAGCAGCTTTGGACACAATCAGCCCCAGCATTTT
.	TRBV11-2	.	TRBJ2-7	CASSYINRSAYEQYF	TGTGCCAGCAGCTATATTAACAGGTCCGCCTACGAGCAGTACTTC
.	TRBV19	TRBD1	TRBJ2-7	CASSRDSPYEQYF	TGTGCCAGTAGTAGGGACAGTCCCTACGAGCAGTACTTC
.	TRBV19	TRBD1	TRBJ1-3	CASSIDHRGRLSGNTIYF	TGTGCCAGTAGTATAGATCACAGGGGCAGGCTCTCTGGAAACACCATATATTTT
once	TRBV18	.	TRBJ1-2	CASSPPPGNYGYTF	TGTGCCAGCTCACCACCTCCAGGGAACTATGGCTACACCTTC
.	TRBV7-9	.	TRBJ2-3	CASSLRRLGGHTDTQYF	TGTGCCAGCAGCCTGAGACGCCTTGGGGGGCACACAGATACGCAGTATTTT
.	TRBV6-1	.	TRBJ2-1	CASSEASPYNEQFF	TGTGCCAGCAGTGAAGCTAGCCCCTACAATGAGCAGTTCTTC
.	TRBV10-2	TRBD2	TRBJ2-7	CASSDGGLAYEQYF	TGCGCCAGCAGTGACGGGGGACTAGCCTACGAGCAGTACTTC
.	TRBV9	.	TRBJ1-4	CASSVGVGATNEKLFF	TGTGCCAGCAGCGTAGGCGTCGGAGCAACTAATGAAAAACTGTTTTTT
.	TRBV7-9	TRBD1	TRBJ1-1	CASSSWAGTGGVNTEAFF	TGTGCCAGCAGCTCCTGGGCCGGGACAGGGGGTGTGAACACTGAAGCTTTCTTT
once	TRBV5-8	.	TRBJ2-3	CASSLAGDSDTQYF	TGTGCCAGCAGCTTGGCTGGGGACTCCGATACGCAGTATTTT
.	TRBV9	.	TRBJ2-3	CASSLTGTTASTDTQYF	TGTGCCAGCAGCTTGACAGGGACTACCGCTAGCACAGATACGCAGTATTTT
.	TRBV6-1	TRBD2	TRBJ2-7	CASSERTRAYEQYF	TGTGCCAGCAGTGAAAGGACTAGGGCCTACGAGCAGTACTTC
.	TRBV18	.	TRBJ1-2	CASSPPGTPYGYTF	TGTGCCAGCTCACCACCCGGGACACCCTATGGCTACACCTTC
.	TRBV5-4	.	TRBJ1-1	CASRHEAGGTEAFF	TGTGCCAGCAGACACGAGGCTGGGGGGACTGAAGCTTTCTTT
.	TRBV14	.	TRBJ2-1	CASSQDRARGTYNEQFF	TGTGCCAGCAGCCAAGATCGGGCCAGGGGAACCTACAATGAGCAGTTCTTC
.	TRBV12-5	.	TRBJ1-5	CASGLGQGDQPQHF	TGTGCTAGTGGTTTGGGGCAGGGTGATCAGCCCCAGCATTTT
.	TRBV19	TRBD2	TRBJ2-3	CASSPRTSGGVRDADTQYF	TGTGCCAGTAGTCCGCGGACTAGCGGGGGGGTTCGAGATGCAGATACGCAGTATTTT
.	TRBV5-1	TRBD2	TRBJ2-6	CASSSGTSGNSGANVLTF	TGCGCCAGCAGCTCCGGGACTAGCGGGAACTCTGGGGCCAACGTCCTGACTTTC
.	TRBV28	.	TRBJ2-7	CASSFRGGRGYEQYF	TGTGCCAGCAGTTTCCGGGGAGGCAGGGGCTACGAGCAGTACTTC
.	TRBV10-2	TRBD1	TRBJ1-4	CASSITGGEKLFF	TGCGCCAGCAGTATAACAGGGGGGGAAAAACTGTTTTTT
.	TRBV10-3	TRBD2	TRBJ2-7	CAISESLLAGGSYEQYF	TGTGCCATCAGTGAGTCACTCCTAGCGGGGGGATCCTACGAGCAGTACTTC